Below, 12 T cell receptor beta chains from the same sample are listed, as sequenced in a study of T cells after yellow fever vaccination. TCRdb called the 5' RACE reads again in MiXCR, with one record for every CDR3 protein. The sample records some 250,000 distinct CDR3 sequences, approximately 3.6% being singletons. Specimen: PBMCs, collected 15 days after the yellow fever booster vaccination. The receptors originated from a man aged 18 to 30 who received the YFV17D yellow fever vaccine.

This clonotype was observed at least ten times. CDR3 amino acids: CASSKGQQETQYF. Written as DNA, the CDR3 is TGTGCCAGCAGCAAGGGACAGCAAGAGACCCAGTACTTC. The V call is TRBV7-2, the J call TRBJ2-5; 7 bases are shared with TRBD1. Trimming cost V 5 bases and J 2 bases; bases outside gene matches: 2. The CDR3 consists of 13 residues. Germline V lookup: CDR1 SGHTA, CDR2 FQGNSA.

This clonotype was recorded at least ten times. This rearrangement joins TRBV7-8 to TRBJ2-7; D is tentatively TRBD1 or TRBD2 (5 bases each). The CDR3 loop spans 15 amino acids. V dropped 1 base and J dropped 1 base, with 11 bases sitting between them. The germline gives CDR1 SGHVS, CDR2 FQNEAQ. CDR3 coding DNA: TGTGCCAGCAGCTTAGATCTGGGACCATCCTACGAGCAGTACTTC. It encodes CASSLDLGPSYEQYF.

This clonotype was seen ten or more times. In DNA form, the CDR3 reads TGTGCCAGCAGTTCCGTCCCCCGGGACGGAAACTATGGCTACACCTTC. It is translated as CASSSVPRDGNYGYTF. The chain carries TRBV27 and TRBJ1-2; perhaps TRBD1 as D (5 bases). The CDR3 is 16 residues long. Germline assignment: CDR1 MNHEY and CDR2 SMNVEV (reference sequence). The V gene lost 4 bases and the J gene lost 2 bases, with 17 bases spanning the gap.

This chain links TRBV28 with TRBJ2-5; 7 bases align to TRBD1. Germline V CDR1 and CDR2: MDHEN, SYDVKM. This CDR3 has 13 residues. Germline trimming cut 5 bases from V and 4 bases from J; bases unmatched to any gene: 4. CDR3 sequence: CASSRQGSETQYF. In DNA, the CDR3 is TGTGCCAGCAGTCGACAGGGATCAGAGACCCAGTACTTC.

Comment on this clonotype: Being one base from a much bigger clone, this may be a read error. This chain uses TRBV30 with TRBJ1-5; 7 bases align to TRBD1. The CDR3 has 13 residues. In germline, CDR1 is GTSNPN, CDR2 SVGIG (reference sequence). The CDR3 DNA is TGTGCCCGGAGTAGCAGGGGGAACCAGCCCCAGCATTTT. Its protein product is CARSSRGNQPQHF.

The sample holds many counts of this clonotype. This chain uses TRBV7-2 with TRBJ2-5; D not certain. The CDR3 length is 14 residues. The germline V gene encodes CDR1 SGHTA and CDR2 FQGNSA. V was clipped by 2 bases and J by 3 bases, with 10 bases between them. CDR3 in amino acids: CASSLNGRKETQYF. The CDR3, as DNA: TGTGCCAGCAGCTTAAACGGACGGAAAGAGACCCAGTACTTC.

Ten or more counts support this clonotype. This chain links TRBV18 with TRBJ1-3, with D possibly matching TRBD1 (6 bases). Looked up from germline, CDR1 is KGHSH and CDR2 is LQKENI. V lost 3 bases to trimming and J lost 7 bases, with 16 bases between them. The CDR3 has 15 amino acids. The CDR3 DNA reads TGTGCCAGCTCACCTAGACGGACAGATGGGAACACCATATATTTT. It codes for CASSPRRTDGNTIYF.

This clonotype was seen repeatedly, ten times or more. The chain carries TRBV5-1 and TRBJ2-5; 9 bases align to TRBD2. Per the germline V gene, CDR1 is SGHRS and CDR2 is YFSETQ. V was pared by 5 bases and J by 5 bases, with 10 bases of the junction left unmatched. The CDR3 runs to 15 residues. CDR3 nucleotides: TGCGCCAGCAGGGATGTAGCGGGGGACCTTGAGACCCAGTACTTC. This codes for CASRDVAGDLETQYF.

This clonotype was recorded at least ten times. This rearrangement joins TRBV7-9 to TRBJ1-2, with D possibly matching TRBD1 (5 bases). CDR3 length: 15 residues. V was clipped by 5 bases and J by 4 bases, with 17 bases between them. CDR1 and CDR2 from the germline V gene are SEHNR and FQNEAQ (reference sequence). The CDR3 spells CASSPLEGIRYGYTF. As DNA, the CDR3 is TGTGCCAGCAGCCCTCTAGAGGGGATACGCTATGGCTACACCTTC.

At least ten counts were recorded for this clonotype. The chain employs TRBV2 and TRBJ2-5; D is ambiguous. V was shortened by 6 bases and J by 5 bases, with 10 bases between the two germline ends. The length of the CDR3 is 12 residues. The germline CDR1 and CDR2 sequences are SNHLY and FYNNEI. CDR3 sequence: CASRKQSETQYF. The CDR3 nucleotides read TGTGCCAGCAGGAAGCAATCGGAGACCCAGTACTTC.

This clonotype was counted ten times or more. This rearrangement joins TRBV6-6 to TRBJ1-3, with a tentative D call TRBD1 (5 bases). The CDR3 contains 16 residues. Germline V gene data show CDR1 as MNHNY and CDR2 as SVGAGI (reference sequence). With 6 bases removed from V and 0 bases from J, the gap between germline ends came to 15 bases. The CDR3 DNA sequence: TGTGCCAGCAGCCCAGGGACCTTAAGCTCTGGAAACACCATATATTTT. As protein: CASSPGTLSSGNTIYF.

This clonotype was counted at least ten times. In DNA, the CDR3 is TGTGCCAGCAGCCCACCCTGGATGGGGCCCTACAATGAGCAGTTCTTC. Protein sequence: CASSPPWMGPYNEQFF. This chain links TRBV7-2 with TRBJ2-1; D perhaps matches TRBD1 (5 bases). Germline loops: CDR1 SGHTA, CDR2 FQGNSA. Between the trimmed V and J ends, which lost 5 bases and 2 bases, there was a span of 16 bases. The length of the CDR3 is 16 residues.